The rows below give T cell receptor beta chains drawn from one sample of a study of T cell responses to AZD1222 COVID-19 vaccine. The repertoire was sequenced with immunoSEQ multiplex PCR; TCRdb's copy has only in-frame clones and lacks some. The profile covers about 130,000 clones, with about 82% appearing a single time and roughly 12% taken by the ten largest. The sample was peripheral blood, taken on day 0 of AZD1222 vaccination. Source of these receptors: an adult in good health. The CDR3 runs from the conserved cysteine through the conserved F or W. A D gene is named only where the DNA matches it firmly. Clone size is shown for a subset of rows, as once, few, many or a class of expanded clone.

v_call: TRBV27; clone_size: .; d_call: TRBD1; j_call: TRBJ2-1; cdr3_nt: TGTGCCAGCAGTAAAAGACAGGGGTGGCATGAGCAGTTCTTC; cdr3_aa: CASSKRQGWHEQFF
v_call: TRBV5-6; clone_size: .; d_call: TRBD1; j_call: TRBJ2-3; cdr3_nt: TGTGCCAGCAGCCCAGGGACAGGGGCAGATACGCAGTATTTT; cdr3_aa: CASSPGTGADTQYF
v_call: TRBV3-1/TRBV3-2; clone_size: .; d_call: .; j_call: TRBJ2-7; cdr3_nt: TGTGCCAGCAGCGACGGGACGGTATCCTACGAGCAGTACTTC; cdr3_aa: CASSDGTVSYEQYF
v_call: TRBV27; clone_size: .; d_call: .; j_call: TRBJ1-1; cdr3_nt: TGTGCCAGCAGTCCCTACAGGGTCGGGACTGAAGCTTTCTTT; cdr3_aa: CASSPYRVGTEAFF
v_call: TRBV7-2; clone_size: .; d_call: .; j_call: TRBJ1-6; cdr3_nt: TGTGCCAGCAGCCCAAGATCCCGACCGAGGCAGAATTCACCCCTCCACTTT; cdr3_aa: CASSPRSRPRQNSPLHF
v_call: TRBV13; clone_size: .; d_call: .; j_call: TRBJ2-7; cdr3_nt: TGTGCCAGCAGCACCACAGGAGGCGAGCAGTACTTC; cdr3_aa: CASSTTGGEQYF
v_call: TRBV5-4; clone_size: .; d_call: .; j_call: TRBJ2-7; cdr3_nt: TGTGCCAGCAGCTTGGCCACCGGGGTCACCTACGAGCAGTACTTC; cdr3_aa: CASSLATGVTYEQYF
v_call: TRBV4-3; clone_size: once; d_call: .; j_call: TRBJ1-2; cdr3_nt: TGCGCCAGCAGCCAAGTAGGAACTCAGGCGAAATTAAGCTACACCTTC; cdr3_aa: CASSQVGTQAKLSYTF
v_call: TRBV29-1; clone_size: .; d_call: .; j_call: TRBJ1-1; cdr3_nt: TGCAGCGTTGCTTCTGGGCCTGAAGCTTTCTTT; cdr3_aa: CSVASGPEAFF
v_call: TRBV29-1; clone_size: .; d_call: .; j_call: TRBJ1-1; cdr3_nt: TGCAGCGTTGAAGATCTGAACACTGAAGCTTTCTTT; cdr3_aa: CSVEDLNTEAFF
v_call: TRBV5-1; clone_size: .; d_call: .; j_call: TRBJ1-2; cdr3_nt: TGCGCCAGCACCGATCCAGGGATTAACTATGGCTACACCTTC; cdr3_aa: CASTDPGINYGYTF
v_call: TRBV7-8; clone_size: once; d_call: .; j_call: TRBJ1-5; cdr3_nt: TGTGCCAGCAGCTTAGCGCTACAGGGACATCAGCCCCAGCATTTT; cdr3_aa: CASSLALQGHQPQHF
v_call: TRBV4-1; clone_size: .; d_call: TRBD2; j_call: TRBJ2-1; cdr3_nt: TGCGCCAGCAGCCAAGGAGTACTCGCCCAGCGGGGGCGCAATGAGCAGTTCTTC; cdr3_aa: CASSQGVLAQRGRNEQFF
v_call: TRBV11-2; clone_size: few; d_call: .; j_call: TRBJ1-4; cdr3_nt: TGTGCCAGCACCACTCCGCTCCTCTCTGAGAGTGAAAAACTGTTTTTT; cdr3_aa: CASTTPLLSESEKLFF
v_call: TRBV28; clone_size: .; d_call: .; j_call: TRBJ2-6; cdr3_nt: TGTGCCAGCAGATTTTCTGGGGCCAACGTCCTGACTTTC; cdr3_aa: CASRFSGANVLTF
v_call: TRBV19; clone_size: .; d_call: TRBD2; j_call: TRBJ2-3; cdr3_nt: TGTGCCAGCGACCCGGGGGGTTTAACCTTTAGCACAGATACGCAGTATTTT; cdr3_aa: CASDPGGLTFSTDTQYF
v_call: TRBV6-5; clone_size: .; d_call: .; j_call: TRBJ1-1; cdr3_nt: TGTGCCAGCAGTTACGAAAAACACGGGCTGGGTGAAGCTTTCTTT; cdr3_aa: CASSYEKHGLGEAFF
v_call: TRBV5-1; clone_size: .; d_call: TRBD1; j_call: TRBJ1-4; cdr3_nt: TGCGCCAGCGAAAGGCCCCGGGACAGCCGTAATGAAAAACTGTTTTTT; cdr3_aa: CASERPRDSRNEKLFF
v_call: TRBV18; clone_size: .; d_call: .; j_call: TRBJ1-3; cdr3_nt: TGTGCCAGCTCACCATTAATGAAGTCTGCTGGAAACACCATATATTTT; cdr3_aa: CASSPLMKSAGNTIYF
v_call: TRBV5-1; clone_size: .; d_call: .; j_call: TRBJ2-1; cdr3_nt: TGCGCCAGCAGCTTTCGAGGATCCCATGGCGATGAGCAGTTCTTC; cdr3_aa: CASSFRGSHGDEQFF
v_call: TRBV28; clone_size: .; d_call: .; j_call: TRBJ1-2; cdr3_nt: TGTGCCAGCAGTTTACAATCTAACTATGGCTACACCTTC; cdr3_aa: CASSLQSNYGYTF
v_call: TRBV12-3/TRBV12-4; clone_size: .; d_call: .; j_call: TRBJ2-7; cdr3_nt: TGTGCCAGCCTACGGGACACTTCCTACGAGCAGTACTTC; cdr3_aa: CASLRDTSYEQYF
v_call: TRBV28; clone_size: .; d_call: .; j_call: TRBJ1-4; cdr3_nt: TGTGCCAGTACCCCTGGGGGACACTCAACTAATGAAAAACTGTTTTTT; cdr3_aa: CASTPGGHSTNEKLFF
v_call: TRBV25-1; clone_size: .; d_call: .; j_call: TRBJ1-6; cdr3_nt: TGTGCCAGCATGGGGAGAAATAATTCACCCCTCCACTTT; cdr3_aa: CASMGRNNSPLHF
v_call: TRBV9; clone_size: .; d_call: TRBD2; j_call: TRBJ2-1; cdr3_nt: TGTGCCAGCAGCGGGCCCGGGGGGGGAGGTGAGCAGTTCTTC; cdr3_aa: CASSGPGGGGEQFF